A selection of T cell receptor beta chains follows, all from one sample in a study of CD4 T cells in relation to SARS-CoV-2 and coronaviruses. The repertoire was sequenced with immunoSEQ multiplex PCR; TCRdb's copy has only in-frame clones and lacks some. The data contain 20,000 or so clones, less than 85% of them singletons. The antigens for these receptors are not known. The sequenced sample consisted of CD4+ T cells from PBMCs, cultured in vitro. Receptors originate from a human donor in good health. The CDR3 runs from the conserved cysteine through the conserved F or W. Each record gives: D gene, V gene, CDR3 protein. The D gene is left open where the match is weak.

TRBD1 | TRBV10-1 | CASSRQGAGTGELFF
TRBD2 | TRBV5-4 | CASSLEGGRSYEQYF
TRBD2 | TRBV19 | CASSREGGTDTQYF
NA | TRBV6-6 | CASSERRETQYF
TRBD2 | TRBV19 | CASSILAGGSYEQYF
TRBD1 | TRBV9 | CASSRPGQGGSPLHF
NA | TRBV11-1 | CASSPTGGGNEQFF
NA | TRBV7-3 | CASSSPERNEQFF
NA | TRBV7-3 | CASSLLGGNSPLHF
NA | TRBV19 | CASSIVRGSNSGANVLTF
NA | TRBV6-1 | CASSEGVRGAETQYF
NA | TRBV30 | CAWTNSYGYTF
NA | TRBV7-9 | CASSLIENGEQFF
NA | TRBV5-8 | CASSPVGGSTDTQYF